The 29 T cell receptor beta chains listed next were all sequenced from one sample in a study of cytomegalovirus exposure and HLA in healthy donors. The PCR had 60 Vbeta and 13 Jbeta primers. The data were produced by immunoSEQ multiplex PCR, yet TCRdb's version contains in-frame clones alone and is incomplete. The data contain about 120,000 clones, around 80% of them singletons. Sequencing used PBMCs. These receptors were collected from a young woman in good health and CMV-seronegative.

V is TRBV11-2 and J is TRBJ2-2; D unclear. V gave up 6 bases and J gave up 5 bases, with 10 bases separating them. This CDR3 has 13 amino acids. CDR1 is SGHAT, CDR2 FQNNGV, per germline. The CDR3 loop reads CASSTPVTGELFF. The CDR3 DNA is TGTGCCAGCAGTACCCCAGTGACCGGGGAGCTGTTTTTT.

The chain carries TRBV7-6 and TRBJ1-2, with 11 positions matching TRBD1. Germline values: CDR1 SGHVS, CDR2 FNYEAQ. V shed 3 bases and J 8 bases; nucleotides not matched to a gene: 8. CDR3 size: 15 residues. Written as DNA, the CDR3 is TGTGCCAGCAGCTTGGCCCCGGGACAGGGGGGCGGCTACACCTTC. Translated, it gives CASSLAPGQGGGYTF. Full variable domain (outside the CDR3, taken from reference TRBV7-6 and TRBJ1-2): GAGVSQSPRYKVTKRGQDVALRCDPISGHVSLYWYRQALGQGPEFLTYFNYEAQQDKSGLPNDRFSAERPEGSISTLTIQRTEQRDSAMYRCASSLAPGQGGGYTFGSGTRLTVV.

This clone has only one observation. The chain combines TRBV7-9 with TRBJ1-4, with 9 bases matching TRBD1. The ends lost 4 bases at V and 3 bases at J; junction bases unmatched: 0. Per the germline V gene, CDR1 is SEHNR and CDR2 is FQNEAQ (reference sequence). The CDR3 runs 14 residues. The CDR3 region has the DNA TGTGCCAGCAGCTGGACAGGGGCTAATGAAAAACTGTTTTTT. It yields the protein CASSWTGANEKLFF.

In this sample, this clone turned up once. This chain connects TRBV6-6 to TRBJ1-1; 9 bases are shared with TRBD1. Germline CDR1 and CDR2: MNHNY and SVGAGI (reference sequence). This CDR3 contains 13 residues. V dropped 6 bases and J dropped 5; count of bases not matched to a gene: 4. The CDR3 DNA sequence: TGTGCCAGCAGGGACAGGGGTATTACTGAAGCTTTCTTT. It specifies CASRDRGITEAFF.

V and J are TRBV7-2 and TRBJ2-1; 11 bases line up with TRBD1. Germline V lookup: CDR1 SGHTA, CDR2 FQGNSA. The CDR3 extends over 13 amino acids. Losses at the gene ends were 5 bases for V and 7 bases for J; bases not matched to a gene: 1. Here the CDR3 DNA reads TGTGCCAGCAGCGGACAGGGGGCTAATGAGCAGTTCTTC. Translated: CASSGQGANEQFF.

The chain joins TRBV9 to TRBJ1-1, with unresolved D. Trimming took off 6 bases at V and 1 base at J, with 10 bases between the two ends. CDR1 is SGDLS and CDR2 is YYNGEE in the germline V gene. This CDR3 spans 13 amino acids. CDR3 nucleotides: TGTGCCAGCACCGGTGGTCCGAACACTGAAGCTTTCTTT. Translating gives CASTGGPNTEAFF.

DNA of the CDR3: TGTGCCAGCAGCTTCTGGACAGGGAATAGCAATCAGCCCCAGCATTTT. Residues: CASSFWTGNSNQPQHF. The rearrangement uses TRBV7-9 and TRBJ1-5, with TRBD1 matching over 8 bases. The CDR3 has 16 residues. V lost 3 bases, J lost 0 bases, and 4 bases stayed unmatched. Germline CDR1 reads SEHNR; CDR2 reads FQNEAQ (reference sequence).

The CDR3 sequence is CASSIDTGVDPPYEQYF. CDR3 DNA: TGTGCCAGTAGTATAGATACGGGGGTGGACCCTCCCTACGAGCAGTACTTC. V is TRBV19 and J is TRBJ2-7, with a weak D call TRBD2 (6 bases). Germline CDR1 and CDR2: LNHDA and SQIVND (reference sequence). The CDR3 sequence is 17 residues long. Between the trimmed V and J ends, which lost 0 bases and 2 bases, there was a span of 17 bases.

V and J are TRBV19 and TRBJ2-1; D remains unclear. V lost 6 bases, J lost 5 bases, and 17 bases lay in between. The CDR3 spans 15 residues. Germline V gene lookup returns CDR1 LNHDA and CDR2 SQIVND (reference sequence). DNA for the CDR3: TGTGCCAGTAGGTGGAGCAGCCGCGGAGACAATGAGCAGTTCTTC. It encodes CASRWSSRGDNEQFF.

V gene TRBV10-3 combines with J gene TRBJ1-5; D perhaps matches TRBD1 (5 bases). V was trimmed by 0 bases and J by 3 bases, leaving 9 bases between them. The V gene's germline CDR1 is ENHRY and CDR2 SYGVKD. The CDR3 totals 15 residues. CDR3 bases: TGTGCCATCAGTGAGTCGGGGGGGATCAATCAGCCCCAGCATTTT. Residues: CAISESGGINQPQHF.

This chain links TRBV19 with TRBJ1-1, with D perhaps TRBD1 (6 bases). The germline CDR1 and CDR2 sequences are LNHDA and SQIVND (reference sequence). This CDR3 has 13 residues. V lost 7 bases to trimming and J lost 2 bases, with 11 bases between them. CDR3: CASMRGFNTEAFF. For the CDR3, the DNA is TGTGCCAGTATGAGGGGGTTCAACACTGAAGCTTTCTTT.

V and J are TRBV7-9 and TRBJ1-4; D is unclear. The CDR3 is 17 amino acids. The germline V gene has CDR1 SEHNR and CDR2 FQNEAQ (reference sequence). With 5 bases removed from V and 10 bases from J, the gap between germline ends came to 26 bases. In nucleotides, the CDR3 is TGTGCCAGCAGCCCATCCCCCGAAGACGGCGGACTTGGAAAACTGTTTTTT. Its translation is CASSPSPEDGGLGKLFF.

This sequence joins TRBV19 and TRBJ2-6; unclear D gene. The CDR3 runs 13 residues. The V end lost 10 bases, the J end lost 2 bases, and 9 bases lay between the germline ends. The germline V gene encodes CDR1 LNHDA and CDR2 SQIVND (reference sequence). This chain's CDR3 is CATTVTGANVLTF. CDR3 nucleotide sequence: TGTGCCACTACGGTTACTGGGGCCAACGTCCTGACTTTC.

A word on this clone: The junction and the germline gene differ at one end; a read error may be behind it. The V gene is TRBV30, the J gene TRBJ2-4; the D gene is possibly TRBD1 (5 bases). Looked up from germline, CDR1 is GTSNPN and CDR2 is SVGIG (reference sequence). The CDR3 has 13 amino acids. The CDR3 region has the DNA TGTGCCTGGAGGACAGAAACCAAAAACAGTCAGTACTTC. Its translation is CAWRTETKNSQYF.

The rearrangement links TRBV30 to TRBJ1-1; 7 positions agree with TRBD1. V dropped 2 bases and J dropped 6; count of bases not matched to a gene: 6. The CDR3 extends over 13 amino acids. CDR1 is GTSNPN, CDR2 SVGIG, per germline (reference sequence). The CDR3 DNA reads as TGTGCCTGGAGTCGACAGGGTATATCTGAAGCTTTCTTT. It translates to CAWSRQGISEAFF. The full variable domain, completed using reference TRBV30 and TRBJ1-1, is SQTIHQWPATLVQPVGSPLSLECTVEGTSNPNLYWYRQAAGRGLQLLFYSVGIGQISSEVPQNLSASRPQDRQFILSSKKLLLSDSGFYLCAWSRQGISEAFFGQGTRLTVV.

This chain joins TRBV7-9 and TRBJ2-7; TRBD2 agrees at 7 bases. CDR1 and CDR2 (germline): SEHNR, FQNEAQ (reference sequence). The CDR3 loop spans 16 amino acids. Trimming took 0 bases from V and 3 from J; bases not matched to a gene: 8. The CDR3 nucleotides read TGTGCCAGCAGCTTAGCGCTGGGGAGGGGTAGCTACGAGCAGTACTTC. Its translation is CASSLALGRGSYEQYF.

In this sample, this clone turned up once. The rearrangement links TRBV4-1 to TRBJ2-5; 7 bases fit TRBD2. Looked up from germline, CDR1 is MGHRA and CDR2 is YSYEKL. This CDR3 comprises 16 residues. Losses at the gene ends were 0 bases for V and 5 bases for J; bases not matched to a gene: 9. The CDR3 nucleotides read TGCGCCAGCAGCCAAGAAGAAAGACTAGCCTACGAGACCCAGTACTTC. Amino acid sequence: CASSQEERLAYETQYF.

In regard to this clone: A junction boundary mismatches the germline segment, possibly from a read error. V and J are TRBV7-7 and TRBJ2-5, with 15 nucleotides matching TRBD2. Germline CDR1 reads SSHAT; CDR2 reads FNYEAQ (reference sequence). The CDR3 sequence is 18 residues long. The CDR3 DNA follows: TGTGCTAGCAGCGTCGGGACTAGCGGGGGGAGGGGGCAAGAGACCCAGTACTTC. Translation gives CASSVGTSGGRGQETQYF.

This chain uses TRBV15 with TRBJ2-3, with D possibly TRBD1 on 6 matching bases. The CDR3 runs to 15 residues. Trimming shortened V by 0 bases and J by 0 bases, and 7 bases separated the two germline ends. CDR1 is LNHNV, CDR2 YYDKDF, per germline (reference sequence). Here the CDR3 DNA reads TGTGCCACCAGCAGAGATCAGGGGAGCACAGATACGCAGTATTTT. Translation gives CATSRDQGSTDTQYF.

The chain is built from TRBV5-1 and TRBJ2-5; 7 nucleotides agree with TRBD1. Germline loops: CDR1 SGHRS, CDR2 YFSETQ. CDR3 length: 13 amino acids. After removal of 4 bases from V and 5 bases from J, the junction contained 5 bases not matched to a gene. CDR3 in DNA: TGCGCCAGCAGCCCAGGGACAGCCGAGACCCAGTACTTC. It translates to CASSPGTAETQYF.

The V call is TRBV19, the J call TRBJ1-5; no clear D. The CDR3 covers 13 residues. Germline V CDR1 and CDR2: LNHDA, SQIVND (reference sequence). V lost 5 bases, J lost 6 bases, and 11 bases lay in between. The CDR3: CASSRQVGQPQHF. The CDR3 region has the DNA TGTGCCAGTAGTCGACAAGTAGGTCAGCCCCAGCATTTT. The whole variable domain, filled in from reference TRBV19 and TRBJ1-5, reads DGGITQSPKYLFRKEGQNVTLSCEQNLNHDAMYWYRQDPGQGLRLIYYSQIVNDFQKGDIAEGYSVSREKKESFPLTVTSAQKNPTAFYLCASSRQVGQPQHFGDGTRLSIL.

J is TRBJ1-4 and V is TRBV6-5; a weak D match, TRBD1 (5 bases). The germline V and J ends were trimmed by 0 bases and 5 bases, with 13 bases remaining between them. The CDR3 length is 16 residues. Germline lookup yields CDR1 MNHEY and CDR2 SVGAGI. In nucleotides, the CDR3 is TGTGCCAGCAGTTACTCGATTTTGGGGCTAAATGAAAAACTGTTTTTT. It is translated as CASSYSILGLNEKLFF.

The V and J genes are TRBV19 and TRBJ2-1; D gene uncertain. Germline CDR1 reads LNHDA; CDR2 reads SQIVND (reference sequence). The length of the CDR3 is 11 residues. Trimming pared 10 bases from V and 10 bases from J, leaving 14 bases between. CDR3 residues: CATRTLGEQFF. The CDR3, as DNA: TGTGCCACCCGAACTCTCGGGGAGCAGTTCTTC.

DNA for the CDR3: TGCGCCAGCAGCTCCGGGACACCAGCGGCTGAAGCTTTCTTT. Translated: CASSSGTPAAEAFF. This chain links TRBV5-1 with TRBJ1-1; D is perhaps TRBD1 (6 bases). V was clipped by 3 bases and J by 6 bases, with 15 bases between them. The germline CDR1 and CDR2 sequences are SGHRS and YFSETQ. The CDR3 extends over 14 amino acids.

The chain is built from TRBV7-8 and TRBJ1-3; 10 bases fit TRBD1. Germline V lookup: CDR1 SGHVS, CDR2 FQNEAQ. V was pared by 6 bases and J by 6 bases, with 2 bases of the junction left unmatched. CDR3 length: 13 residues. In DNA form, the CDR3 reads TGTGCCAGCAGAGGGACAGGGGAAAACACCATATATTTT. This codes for CASRGTGENTIYF.

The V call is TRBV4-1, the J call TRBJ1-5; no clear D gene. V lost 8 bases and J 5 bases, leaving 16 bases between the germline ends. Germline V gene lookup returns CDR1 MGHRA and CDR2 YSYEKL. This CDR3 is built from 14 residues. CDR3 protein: CASRKSHGYQPQHF. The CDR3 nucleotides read TGCGCCAGCCGTAAAAGCCACGGTTATCAGCCCCAGCATTTT.

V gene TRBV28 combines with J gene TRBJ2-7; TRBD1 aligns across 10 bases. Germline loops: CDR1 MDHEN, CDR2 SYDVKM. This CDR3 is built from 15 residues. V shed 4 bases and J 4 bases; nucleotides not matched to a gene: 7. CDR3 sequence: CASSSRTGGRYEQYF. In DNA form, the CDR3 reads TGTGCCAGCAGTTCCCGGACAGGGGGTAGGTACGAGCAGTACTTC.

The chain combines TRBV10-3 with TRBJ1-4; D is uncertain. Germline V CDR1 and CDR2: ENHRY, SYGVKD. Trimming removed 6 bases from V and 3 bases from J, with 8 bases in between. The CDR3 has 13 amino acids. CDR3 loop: CAIRVQPNEKLFF. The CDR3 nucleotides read TGTGCCATCAGGGTACAGCCTAATGAAAAACTGTTTTTT.

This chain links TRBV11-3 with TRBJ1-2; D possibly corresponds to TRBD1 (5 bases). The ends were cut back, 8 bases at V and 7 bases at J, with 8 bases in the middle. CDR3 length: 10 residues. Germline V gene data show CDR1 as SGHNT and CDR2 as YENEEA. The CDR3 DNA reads TGTGCCAGCCTTAGGGGTGGCTACACCTTC. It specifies CASLRGGYTF.